These T cell receptor beta chains were read from a single sample in a study of blood T cell repertoires in COVID-19. Produced via immunoSEQ multiplex PCR; TCRdb's table is partial and in-frame only. The sample holds about 200,000 clones, approximately 80% seen once. Sequenced: peripheral blood. Receptor source: a man aged 40-49 years with acute or convalescent COVID-19. The CDR3 runs from the conserved cysteine through the conserved F or W.

TRBV12-3/TRBV12-4,TRBJ2-7,CASSPRGPYEQYF
TRBV19,TRBJ2-7,CASRDRSNYEQYF
TRBV19,TRBJ2-4,CASSILGTGGFRDIQYF
TRBV29-1,TRBJ2-5,CSVPQGNQETQYF
TRBV29-1,TRBJ2-3,CSVLGTSLYNTQYF
TRBV5-1,TRBJ2-1,CASSLRQNNEQFF
TRBV3-1/TRBV3-2,TRBJ1-3,CASSPFKASSGNTIYF
TRBV11-2,TRBJ2-3,CAGTGGLSTDTQYF
TRBV3-1/TRBV3-2,TRBJ1-1,CASSQDPRVNTEAFF
TRBV7-8,TRBJ2-5,CASSLEAGFQETQYF
TRBV7-8,TRBJ1-4,CASTHRATNEKLFF
TRBV29-1,TRBJ2-5,CSAGTGGQETQYF
TRBV7-9,TRBJ1-4,CASSPGQGDEKLFF
TRBV10-1,TRBJ2-1,CASSDSGRVLVGEQFF
TRBV18,TRBJ1-2,CASSPGTGGLYGYTF
TRBV10-2,TRBJ2-7,CASKDRAEQYF
TRBV6-4,TRBJ2-2,CASSDSTGMNTGELFF
TRBV19,TRBJ2-6,CASSMGPWDNSRRASNVLTF
TRBV5-4,TRBJ2-7,CASSLSSGSLYEQYF
TRBV29-1,TRBJ1-2,CSVDVVGAYGYTF
TRBV15,TRBJ1-4,CATSKDRGLGEKLFF
TRBV5-1,TRBJ1-2,CASSQVLGQPYGYTF
TRBV6-5,TRBJ2-3,CASSSLSDSSTDTQYF
TRBV7-9,TRBJ1-2,CASSLSQGYYGYTF
TRBV4-2,TRBJ2-1,CASSLASGRVHNEQFF
TRBV20-1,TRBJ2-1,CSASQGYEQFF
TRBV19,TRBJ2-1,CASRGTALYNEQFF